These 13 T cell receptor beta chains share one sample of origin, sequenced in a study of T-cell reconstitution after alpha-beta-depleted transplantation in children. Unique molecular identifiers were built into the TCRbeta library. TCRdb reprocessed the PCR reads via MiXCR and lists one record per CDR3 protein. The repertoire has over 70,000 distinct CDR3 sequences, approximately 9.2% of them found once; the top ten carry just under 7%. The source was PBMCs from the stem cell graft donor, collected from the stem cell graft. All receptors come from a human donor who donated a stem cell graft to a child with congenital amegakaryocytic thrombocytopenia.

This clonotype occurred a few times. The gene calls are TRBV3-1 and TRBJ1-5; D gene unclear. This CDR3 region has 13 residues. V shed 0 bases and J shed 7 bases, with 7 bases lying between them. CDR1 LGHDT and CDR2 YNNKEL come from the germline V gene (reference sequence). The CDR3 loop reads CASSQDIGQPQHF. The CDR3 DNA sequence: TGTGCCAGCAGCCAAGATATTGGGCAGCCCCAGCATTTT.

This clonotype was counted ten times or more. The chain carries TRBV12-3 or TRBV12-4 and TRBJ2-1, with 9 bases fitting TRBD2. This CDR3 comprises 16 residues. J gave up 3 bases and V 7 bases, and 10 bases lay outside the gene matches. CDR3: CASTVRSGSDYNEQFF. The CDR3, as DNA: TGTGCCAGCACCGTCCGTAGCGGGAGTGACTACAATGAGCAGTTCTTC.

Of note for this clonotype: A single base separates this from a much larger clone, so it may be a read error. The chain couples TRBV7-8 to TRBJ2-7, with D maybe TRBD1 (6 bases). The CDR3 has 14 residues. Looked up from germline, CDR1 is SGHVS and CDR2 is FQNEAQ. The CDR3 spells CAISLGQSSYEQYF. The CDR3 DNA follows: TGTGCCATCAGCCTTGGACAGAGCTCCTACGAGCAGTACTTC.

This clonotype was observed at least ten times. This rearrangement joins TRBV20-1 to TRBJ2-5; 11 bases agree with TRBD2. This CDR3 has 15 residues. Germline CDR1 is DFQATT and CDR2 is SNEGSKA (reference sequence). With V trimmed by 5 bases and J by 2 bases, 7 bases remained unmatched. CDR3 DNA sequence: TGCAGTGCTTTGACTAGCGGGGACCCACAAGAGACCCAGTACTTC. Translated, it gives CSALTSGDPQETQYF.

This clonotype was observed a few times. The genes are TRBV25-1 and TRBJ1-1; TRBD1 aligns across 11 bases. Trimming cost V 6 bases and J 10 bases; bases outside gene matches: 7. The CDR3 is made up of 13 amino acids. Germline loops: CDR1 MGHDK, CDR2 SYGVNS. This CDR3 reads CASRRTGGKLAFF. The CDR3 bases are TGTGCCAGCAGGCGGACAGGGGGCAAGTTAGCTTTCTTT.

This clonotype was seen once. The gene calls are TRBV4-2 and TRBJ2-1; 7 nucleotides match TRBD2. Germline V gene lookup returns CDR1 LGHNA and CDR2 YNFKEQ. J lost 7 bases, V lost 4 bases, and 4 bases had no gene match. This CDR3 has 13 amino acids. The CDR3 spells CASSPREGNEQFF. CDR3 bases: TGTGCCAGCAGCCCTAGGGAGGGTAATGAGCAGTTCTTC.

In this sample, this clonotype turned up many times. The DNA for the CDR3 is TGTGCCAGTTACGACATAATCATGAACACTGAAGCTTTCTTT. This translates into CASYDIIMNTEAFF. V gene TRBV19 combines with J gene TRBJ1-1, with no clear D. Trimming stripped 8 bases from V and 0 bases from J, with 13 bases between. The V gene's germline CDR1 is LNHDA and CDR2 SQIVND (reference sequence). CDR3 length: 14 residues.

This clonotype has a count of ten or more. This chain links TRBV12-3 or TRBV12-4 with TRBJ2-1, with 13 positions matching TRBD2. V dropped 3 bases and J dropped 10; count of bases not matched to a gene: 6. CDR3 length: 15 residues. DNA for the CDR3: TGTGCCAGCAGTTTGGCGGGACTAGCGGGGAACGAGCAGTTCTTC. Encoded protein: CASSLAGLAGNEQFF.

This clonotype was observed many times. The genes are TRBV5-1 and TRBJ2-3; a possible D gene is TRBD1 (6 bases). The CDR3 length is 14 residues. The germline CDR1 and CDR2 sequences are SGHRS and YFSETQ. V lost 1 base to trimming and J lost 4 bases, with 10 bases between them. The CDR3 sequence is CASSLTGPPDTQYF. CDR3 bases: TGCGCCAGCAGCTTGACAGGGCCCCCAGATACGCAGTATTTT.

Note on this clonotype: This may come from a read error, since a much larger clone is one base off. The CDR3 carries no conserved terminal phenylalanine or tryptophan, so it likely arises from a read error. The V and J genes are TRBV12-3 or TRBV12-4 and TRBJ2-1; 7 bases fit TRBD2. Trimming removed 5 bases from V and 8 bases from J; junction bases left unmatched: 12. CDR3 size: 15 residues. The CDR3 spells CASSPLAVTRDEQFS. DNA for the CDR3: TGTGCCAGCAGTCCTCTAGCGGTGACGCGCGATGAGCAGTTCTCC.

This clonotype was recorded many times. The rearrangement links TRBV5-6 to TRBJ1-6, with D hard to call. The CDR3 loop spans 15 amino acids. Germline-derived CDR1 and CDR2 are SGHDT and YYEEEE. Trimming cost V 3 bases and J 8 bases, with 15 bases left between them. The CDR3 bases are TGTGCCAGCAGCTCTGTGGCACTTGATTATTCACCCCTCCACTTT. Translated: CASSSVALDYSPLHF.

Many counts were recorded for this clonotype. The chain couples TRBV5-1 to TRBJ2-2, with D unclear. The CDR3 runs to 13 residues. The V gene lost 4 bases and the J gene lost 5 bases, with 9 bases spanning the gap. Looked up from germline, CDR1 is SGHRS and CDR2 is YFSETQ. The CDR3 is CASSPDVTGELFF. In DNA, the CDR3 is TGCGCCAGCAGCCCGGACGTGACCGGGGAGCTGTTTTTT. The variable domain in full, completed from reference TRBV5-1 and TRBJ2-2, reads KAGVTQTPRYLIKTRGQQVTLSCSPISGHRSVSWYQQTPGQGLQFLFEYFSETQRNKGNFPGRFSGRQFSNSRSEMNVSTLELGDSALYLCASSPDVTGELFFGEGSRLTVL.

The chain carries TRBV2 and TRBJ2-1, with D unresolved. The CDR3 is made up of 14 amino acids. Germline V lookup: CDR1 SNHLY, CDR2 FYNNEI. The CDR3 DNA is TGTACCCGCTGCTTCTCCCTTTGGGGCAATGAGCAGTTCTTC. Residues: CTRCFSLWGNEQFF.